The 32 T cell receptor beta chains below all came from one sample that was sequenced in a study of T cells in Graves' hyperthyroidism and ophthalmopathy. RNA transcripts provided the source from which TCR beta CDR3 regions were amplified. An initial round of RT-PCR targeting the TCR CDR3 relied on the HTBI primer set. TCRdb itself ran the multiplex PCR reads through MiXCR, one entry per CDR3 protein. The sample lists some 620,000 distinct CDR3 sequences; roughly 16% were seen once. Sequencing was carried out using blood. The receptor set was obtained from a woman in her thirties with Graves' hyperthyroidism.

This clonotype was counted ten times or more. This chain joins TRBV28 and TRBJ1-2; D not resolved. Germline V gene data show CDR1 as MDHEN and CDR2 as SYDVKM. V was shortened by 3 bases and J by 5 bases, with 7 bases between the two germline ends. This CDR3 is built from 12 residues. Here the CDR3 reads CASSFDGYGYTF. The CDR3 nucleotides are TGTGCCAGCAGTTTTGACGGTTATGGCTACACCTTC.

The chain combines TRBV2 with TRBJ2-2; D call uncertain. Between the trimmed V and J ends, which lost 2 bases and 7 bases, there was a span of 11 bases. The CDR3 length is 14 residues. CDR1 is SNHLY, CDR2 FYNNEI, per germline. The CDR3 sequence: CASSESRGDGELFF. The DNA for the CDR3 is TGTGCCAGCAGTGAAAGTCGTGGGGACGGGGAGCTGTTTTTT.

The V call is TRBV29-1, the J call TRBJ2-7; the D call may be TRBD1 or TRBD2 (6 bases each). CDR3 size: 13 residues. Trimming cost V 6 bases and J 7 bases, with 19 bases left between them. Germline loops: CDR1 SQVTM, CDR2 ANQGSEA. This chain's CDR3 is CSVGGGSSREQYF. In nucleotides, the CDR3 is TGCAGCGTCGGAGGGGGTTCAAGCCGGGAGCAGTACTTC.

In the case of this clonotype: Possible read error: a much larger clone is one base away. This sequence joins TRBV6-5 and TRBJ1-1; D is ambiguous. The CDR3 is 11 residues long. Germline V lookup: CDR1 MNHEY, CDR2 SVGAGI. V lost 5 bases to trimming and J lost 7 bases, with 8 bases between them. The CDR3 bases are TGTGCCAGCAGTCACGACGGTGAAGCTTTCTTT. Translating it yields CASSHDGEAFF.

The chain employs TRBV29-1 and TRBJ1-2; a possible D gene is TRBD1 (5 bases). Germline V gene data show CDR1 as SQVTM and CDR2 as ANQGSEA. The CDR3 is made up of 11 amino acids. V was clipped by 6 bases and J by 6 bases, with 11 bases between them. In DNA form, the CDR3 reads TGCAGCGTGGCAGGGTCGGATGGCTACACCTTC. Amino acids: CSVAGSDGYTF.

This clonotype was detected only a few times. This rearrangement joins TRBV20-1 to TRBJ2-7; TRBD1 is a possible D gene (5 bases). The CDR3 length is 14 residues. Trimming took off 1 base at V and 7 bases at J, with 17 bases between the two ends. Germline CDR1 is DFQATT and CDR2 is SNEGSKA (reference sequence). The CDR3 loop is CSARVFQGLGEQYF. In DNA form, the CDR3 reads TGCAGTGCTAGAGTTTTTCAGGGATTAGGGGAGCAGTACTTC.

The table lists this clonotype with a few counts. The chain combines TRBV27 with TRBJ2-3, with D hard to call. Germline V gene data show CDR1 as MNHEY and CDR2 as SMNVEV (reference sequence). The germline V and J ends were trimmed by 10 bases and 5 bases, with 16 bases remaining between them. The CDR3 is made up of 13 amino acids. CDR3 DNA: TGTGCCAAACCAACAATTTTGGGAGATACGCAGTATTTT. It translates to CAKPTILGDTQYF.

V is TRBV7-9 and J is TRBJ2-2; 8 bases agree with TRBD2. Germline lookup yields CDR1 SEHNR and CDR2 FQNEAQ (reference sequence). This CDR3 is 15 amino acids long. The V and J ends lost 2 bases and 7 bases, in that order; junction bases with no gene match: 6. CDR3 nucleotide sequence: TGTGCCAGCAGCTTACTTGCGGGAGGAATCGGGGAGCTGTTTTTT. Amino acid sequence: CASSLLAGGIGELFF.

This clonotype has at least ten counts. The rearrangement links TRBV28 to TRBJ1-6; D unresolved. The length of the CDR3 is 13 residues. V shed 4 bases and J shed 8 bases, with 9 bases lying between them. Germline CDR1 and CDR2: MDHEN and SYDVKM. The CDR3 loop reads CASSSEWDSPLHF. CDR3 sequence (DNA): TGTGCCAGCAGTTCCGAATGGGATTCACCCCTCCACTTT.

This clonotype has a single count. Given a much more abundant clone one base away, this may be a read error. The chain couples TRBV6-1 to TRBJ2-1; a possible D gene is TRBD2 (6 bases). V was pared by 8 bases and J by 3 bases, with 17 bases between. There are 15 residues in the CDR3. Germline V gene sequence: CDR1 MNHNS, CDR2 SASEGT. The CDR3 DNA reads TGTGCCAGCTTTGGGCTAGCGTGTCTCTACAATGAGCAGTTCTTC. It specifies CASFGLACLYNEQFF.

CDR3 region: CASSYGGTSGRWEQFF. Here the CDR3 DNA reads TGTGCCAGCAGTTACGGGGGGACTAGCGGGAGGTGGGAGCAGTTCTTC. This chain uses TRBV6-2 or TRBV6-3 with TRBJ2-1; 15 nucleotides match TRBD2. The CDR3 is 16 residues long. Germline V gene sequence: CDR1 MNHEY, CDR2 SVGEGT. J gave up 10 bases and V 2 bases, and 6 bases lay outside the gene matches.

The sample holds a few counts of this clonotype. V gene TRBV15 combines with J gene TRBJ1-2; 11 positions match TRBD1. This CDR3 is built from 15 residues. V trimming: 4 bases; J trimming: 4 bases; junction bases outside the gene matches: 5. Germline CDR1 and CDR2: LNHNV and YYDKDF (reference sequence). CDR3: CATSNGQGAPYGYTF. The CDR3 nucleotides are TGTGCCACCAGCAACGGACAGGGGGCCCCCTATGGCTACACCTTC. Supplemented by reference TRBV15 and TRBJ1-2, the full variable domain reads DAMVIQNPRYQVTQFGKPVTLSCSQTLNHNVMYWYQQKSSQAPKLLFHYYDKDFNNEADTPDNFQSRRPNTSFCFLDIRSPGLGDTAMYLCATSNGQGAPYGYTFGSGTRLTVV.

This clonotype appeared many times. The chain joins TRBV28 to TRBJ2-2, with 7 bases identical to TRBD2. The CDR3 loop spans 15 amino acids. CDR1 MDHEN and CDR2 SYDVKM come from the germline V gene. V lost 5 bases to trimming and J lost 3 bases; unmatched junction nucleotides: 6. The CDR3, as DNA: TGTGCCAGCAGTCTTCCAGGGAGGGACACCGGGGAGCTGTTTTTT. Residues: CASSLPGRDTGELFF.

This clonotype was counted at least ten times. This chain links TRBV7-3 with TRBJ2-1; 7 nucleotides align to TRBD1. V dropped 0 bases and J dropped 7; count of bases not matched to a gene: 6. Germline V lookup: CDR1 SGHTA, CDR2 FQGTGA. This CDR3 has 15 amino acids. CDR3 sequence: CASSLTGTVDNEQFF. CDR3 in DNA: TGTGCCAGCAGCTTAACTGGGACAGTGGATAATGAGCAGTTCTTC. The full variable domain, completed using reference TRBV7-3 and TRBJ2-1, is GAGVSQTPSNKVTEKGKYVELRCDPISGHTALYWYRQSLGQGPEFLIYFQGTGAADDSGLPNDRFFAVRPEGSVSTLKIQRTERGDSAVYLCASSLTGTVDNEQFFGPGTRLTVL.

This clonotype has ten or more counts. The rearrangement joins TRBV5-1 to TRBJ2-3; TRBD2 matches at 7 bases. V was clipped by 6 bases and J by 6 bases; unmatched bases: 1. This CDR3 comprises 11 residues. Germline V gene sequence: CDR1 SGHRS, CDR2 YFSETQ. The CDR3 here is CASKRDDTQYF. In nucleotides, the CDR3 is TGCGCCAGCAAGCGGGATGATACGCAGTATTTT.

Turning to this clonotype: This may be a read error, as it is one base from a much larger clone. V usage is TRBV12-3 or TRBV12-4 and J usage is TRBJ1-4; D is perhaps TRBD1 (6 bases). The CDR3 consists of 15 residues. Trimming removed 5 bases at V and 5 bases at J, with 15 bases between. The CDR3 DNA is TGTGCCAGCAGTGTTTGGGACAACTCAAATGAAAAACTGTTTTTT. This translates into CASSVWDNSNEKLFF.

This chain connects TRBV7-2 to TRBJ1-1; D not certain. The CDR3 is 14 residues long. The V end lost 7 bases, the J end lost 10 bases, and 22 bases lay between the germline ends. Germline-derived CDR1 and CDR2 are SGHTA and FQGNSA. The CDR3 coding sequence is TGTGCCAGCAAACCGGGCGCGGAAAGTACGGGAGCTTTCTTT. Translating it yields CASKPGAESTGAFF.

At least ten counts were recorded for this clonotype. J is TRBJ2-3 and V is TRBV7-2; TRBD2 matches at 12 bases. J gave up 0 bases and V 4 bases, and 14 bases lay outside the gene matches. CDR3 length equals 20 residues. The germline V gene encodes CDR1 SGHTA and CDR2 FQGNSA. The CDR3 is CASSSPYGTSGPTSTDTQYF. As DNA, the CDR3 is TGTGCCAGCAGCTCTCCCTACGGGACTAGCGGGCCTACTAGCACAGATACGCAGTATTTT. The entire variable domain, with the rest obtained from reference TRBV7-2 and TRBJ2-3, is as follows: GAGVSQSPSNKVTEKGKDVELRCDPISGHTALYWYRQSLGQGLEFLIYFQGNSAPDKSGLPSDRFSAERTGGSVSTLTIQRTQQEDSAVYLCASSSPYGTSGPTSTDTQYFGPGTRLTVL.

This clonotype turned up a few times. The chain uses TRBV18 and TRBJ1-2; D possibly corresponds to TRBD1 (6 bases). Germline V lookup: CDR1 KGHSH, CDR2 LQKENI. The CDR3 spans 14 residues. V was shortened by 0 bases and J by 7 bases, with 12 bases between the two germline ends. CDR3 sequence reads: CASSPPNLRGGYTF. DNA for the CDR3: TGTGCCAGCTCACCACCGAACCTCAGGGGTGGCTACACCTTC.

This clonotype has more than one count but fewer than ten. This chain joins TRBV12-3 or TRBV12-4 and TRBJ2-5; 7 nucleotides line up with TRBD2. V was pared by 7 bases and J by 5 bases, with 16 bases of the junction left unmatched. The CDR3 has 16 amino acids. In DNA form, the CDR3 reads TGTGCCAGCATCCCCGGGAGGAACCCCTCACCGGAGACCCAGTACTTC. This translates into CASIPGRNPSPETQYF.

This clonotype was recorded at least ten times. This chain connects TRBV28 to TRBJ1-1; possibly TRBD1 for D (5 bases). V lost 3 bases and J lost 4, with 12 bases in between. The CDR3 runs 14 residues. CDR1 and CDR2 from the germline V gene are MDHEN and SYDVKM. CDR3 in DNA: TGTGCCAGCAGTTTGGGGGTCTCAGGCACTGAAGCTTTCTTT. This sequence encodes CASSLGVSGTEAFF.

V is TRBV2 and J is TRBJ1-4; 9 bases match TRBD1. Germline V lookup: CDR1 SNHLY, CDR2 FYNNEI. This CDR3 comprises 12 residues. The V gene end was trimmed by 6 bases and the J gene end by 16 bases; junction bases not matched to a gene: 9. The CDR3 DNA sequence: TGTGCCAGCAGCTCCTTGGAGGGACAGGGGTTTTTT. Protein: CASSSLEGQGFF.

In its sample, this clonotype was seen a few times. V and J are TRBV5-8 and TRBJ2-3; D may be TRBD1 (5 bases). CDR3 length: 15 amino acids. CDR1 and CDR2 from the germline V gene are SGHTS and YDEGEE. V lost 5 bases to trimming and J lost 1 base, with 14 bases between them. In DNA, the CDR3 is TGTGCCAGCAGTTCCCCGCAGGGTCGCACAGATACGCAGTATTTT. Translating it yields CASSSPQGRTDTQYF.

Many counts were recorded for this clonotype. The V and J genes are TRBV12-3 or TRBV12-4 and TRBJ2-3; 7 positions match TRBD1. The V and J ends lost 6 bases and 1 base, in that order; junction bases with no gene match: 4. The CDR3 is 14 amino acids. CDR3 amino acids: CASRPGTGTDTQYF. CDR3 bases: TGTGCCAGCAGACCCGGGACAGGCACAGATACGCAGTATTTT.

This clonotype was observed many times. The rearrangement uses TRBV20-1 and TRBJ2-5; D is possibly TRBD1 or TRBD2 (5 bases each). The CDR3 is 14 residues long. The germline gives CDR1 DFQATT, CDR2 SNEGSKA (reference sequence). V lost 3 bases to trimming and J lost 1 base, with 12 bases between them. CDR3 in amino acids: CSASWSGTQETQYF. The DNA for the CDR3 is TGCAGTGCTAGTTGGTCGGGGACCCAAGAGACCCAGTACTTC.

The chain is built from TRBV4-1 and TRBJ2-1; D uncertain. V gave up 3 bases and J gave up 7 bases, with 4 bases separating them. The CDR3 has 11 amino acids. Per germline, CDR1 MGHRA and CDR2 YSYEKL. The CDR3 loop is CASSHKNEQFF. The CDR3 DNA reads as TGCGCCAGCAGCCATAAGAATGAGCAGTTCTTC.

The V and J genes are TRBV20-1 and TRBJ1-2, with D unresolved. Germline V gene lookup returns CDR1 DFQATT and CDR2 SNEGSKA (reference sequence). V shed 6 bases and J shed 0 bases, with 11 bases lying between them. The CDR3 totals 13 residues. CDR3 residues: CSATVQTNYGYTF. For the CDR3, the DNA is TGCAGTGCCACAGTACAGACTAACTATGGCTACACCTTC.

This clonotype was detected many times. This sequence joins TRBV12-5 and TRBJ2-2; the D is unclear. V lost 1 base and J 1 base, leaving 4 bases between the germline ends. Germline CDR1 LGHNT, CDR2 FRNRAP. This CDR3 is 14 amino acids long. CDR3 in DNA: TGTGCTAGTGGTTTGGAAGTGAACACCGGGGAGCTGTTTTTT. As protein: CASGLEVNTGELFF.

J is TRBJ2-2 and V is TRBV5-8, with TRBD2 matching 13 bases. CDR3 length equals 16 residues. Germline CDR1 and CDR2: SGHTS and YDEGEE. V lost 0 bases and J lost 4; bases outside the gene matches: 0. The CDR3 bases are TGTGCCAGCAGCTTGGGGACTAGCGGGAGCACCGGGGAGCTGTTTTTT. Encoded protein: CASSLGTSGSTGELFF.

This chain links TRBV30 with TRBJ2-1, with 7 bases fitting TRBD1. V gave up 2 bases and J gave up 4 bases; unmatched junction bases: 5. There are 14 residues in the CDR3. Per the germline V gene, CDR1 is GTSNPN and CDR2 is SVGIG (reference sequence). This chain's CDR3 is CAWSPGQQYNEQFF. CDR3 sequence (DNA): TGTGCCTGGAGTCCGGGACAGCAATACAATGAGCAGTTCTTC.

This chain joins TRBV20-1 and TRBJ2-7; 9 bases match TRBD1. Germline CDR1 reads DFQATT; CDR2 reads SNEGSKA (reference sequence). The CDR3 has 16 residues. The V segment lost 4 bases and the J segment 3 bases; nucleotides outside the gene matches: 13. CDR3 in DNA: TGCAGTGCTACGACCCCCGCGGGACAGGGAGTCTACGAGCAGTACTTC. This sequence encodes CSATTPAGQGVYEQYF.

This clonotype turned up a few times. V is TRBV4-3 and J is TRBJ2-3; no clear D gene. This CDR3 contains 14 residues. Germline CDR1 is LGHNA and CDR2 is YSLEER. Trimming cost V 1 base and J 2 bases, with 7 bases left between them. The CDR3 protein is CASSQGNDTDTQYF. The CDR3 nucleotides read TGCGCCAGCAGCCAAGGGAATGACACAGATACGCAGTATTTT.